This T cell receptor beta chain originates from a study of blood T cells in healthy people across ages. Overall study: Per two T cells, template switching captured roughly one barcoded beta molecule.

Study conclusions and caveats: Age showed a roughly linear inverse relationship with TCR beta diversity per million T cells. There was no known CMV status for donors, so expanded clonotype changes were possibly confounded.

A remark on this clonotype: Its target is not known.

Alongside a J-beta primer mix, a sample-barcoded 5' primer served in a second PCR lasting about 6 to 11 cycles. In TCRdb, the 5' RACE reads were re-called with MiXCR into one record per CDR3 protein. The data show 650,000 to 800,000 distinct CDR3 sequences, 44% seen once. The TCR sequence derives from a man in his sixties in good health. Material for sequencing was blood.

The CDR3 reads CSVGDTEAFF. The DNA of the CDR3 is TGCAGCGTTGGGGACACTGAAGCTTTCTTT. The rearrangement links TRBV29-1 to TRBJ1-1; unclear D gene. Germline V gene sequence: CDR1 SQVTM, CDR2 ANQGSEA. CDR3 length: 10 amino acids. Trimming took off 4 bases at V and 3 bases at J, with 3 bases between the two ends.